The 30 T cell receptor beta chains given below trace back to one sample, sequenced in a study of blood T cell repertoires in COVID-19. The assay was immunoSEQ multiplex PCR, and TCRdb's table has in-frame clones only and misses some. There are a few hundred thousand clones in the sample; 70% to 90% occur only once, and 0.87% lies in the top ten. Sequencing was performed on peripheral blood. All receptors come from a human donor with COVID-19, enrolled during active disease. The donor label of this sample is uncertain.

The rearrangement joins TRBV3-1 (or the pseudogene TRBV3-2) to TRBJ2-1; D may be TRBD1 (7 bases). The germline V gene encodes CDR1 LGHDT and CDR2 YNNKEL (reference sequence). V dropped 2 bases and J dropped 4 bases, with 15 bases sitting between them. The length of the CDR3 is 16 residues. The CDR3 DNA follows: TGTGCCAGCAGCCAATCAGGGGGGAGCGGATACAATGAGCAGTTCTTC. Its translation: CASSQSGGSGYNEQFF.

CDR3 in amino acids: CASSSDRAVGELFF. The CDR3 DNA is TGTGCCAGCAGTTCAGACAGGGCTGTCGGGGAGCTGTTTTTT. The chain combines TRBV7-2 with TRBJ2-2; 7 bases align to TRBD1. This CDR3 is 14 amino acids long. CDR1 SGHTA and CDR2 FQGNSA come from the germline V gene. J gave up 7 bases and V 6 bases, and 8 bases lay outside the gene matches.

The chain joins TRBV10-3 to TRBJ2-3; TRBD2 aligns across 10 bases. CDR3 length: 15 residues. The junction had 1 base not matched to a gene; V was cut back by 4 bases and J by 0 bases. The germline V gene has CDR1 ENHRY and CDR2 SYGVKD. The CDR3 protein is CAISGTSGSTDTQYF. CDR3 nucleotide sequence: TGTGCCATCAGTGGGACTAGCGGCAGCACAGATACGCAGTATTTT.

The chain is built from TRBV25-1 and TRBJ1-2; D ambiguous. The CDR3 runs 11 residues. Trimming took off 5 bases at V and 4 bases at J, with 5 bases between the two ends. The germline CDR1 and CDR2 sequences are MGHDK and SYGVNS. The CDR3 DNA sequence: TGTGCCAGCAGTCCCGGCTATGGCTACACCTTC. It codes for CASSPGYGYTF.

The rearrangement links TRBV7-3 to TRBJ1-5; 10 bases align to TRBD1. J lost 7 bases, V lost 3 bases, and 3 bases had no gene match. The germline gives CDR1 SGHTA, CDR2 FQGTGA. The CDR3 covers 14 residues. CDR3 protein: CASSLTGGGQPQHF. The CDR3 DNA is TGTGCCAGCAGCTTGACAGGGGGCGGGCAGCCCCAGCATTTT.

The chain employs TRBV29-1 and TRBJ2-1, with 8 bases that match TRBD2. CDR3 length: 13 residues. From germline, CDR1 is SQVTM and CDR2 ANQGSEA. V gave up 7 bases and J gave up 3 bases; unmatched junction bases: 5. The CDR3 here is CSATSEFYNEQFF. As DNA, the CDR3 is TGCAGCGCGACTAGCGAATTCTACAATGAGCAGTTCTTC.

The CDR3 coding sequence is TGTGCCAGTTGTAATCAGGGGGTGTGCACTGAAGCTTTCTTT. This codes for CASCNQGVCTEAFF. The rearrangement uses TRBV19 and TRBJ1-1, with 7 bases identical to TRBD1. The CDR3 extends over 14 amino acids. V dropped 8 bases and J dropped 4; count of bases not matched to a gene: 10. Germline CDR1 and CDR2: LNHDA and SQIVND (reference sequence). The full variable domain, with the rest looked up from reference TRBV19 and TRBJ1-1, is DGGITQSPKYLFRKEGQNVTLSCEQNLNHDAMYWYRQDPGQGLRLIYYSQIVNDFQKGDIAEGYSVSREKKESFPLTVTSAQKNPTAFYLCASCNQGVCTEAFFGQGTRLTVV.

With respect to this clone: The junction differs from germline at one of its ends, possibly a read error. The genes are TRBV7-7 and TRBJ2-5, with a possible D match to TRBD1 (5 bases). The germline gives CDR1 SSHAT, CDR2 FNYEAQ (reference sequence). The CDR3 runs to 17 residues. The CDR3 DNA reads TGTGCTAGCAGCTTCGCCCCGCCTAGTAGGGGACAAGAGACCCAGTACTTC. Amino acids: CASSFAPPSRGQETQYF.

This chain joins TRBV5-1 and TRBJ2-4, with 8 positions matching TRBD1. CDR1 and CDR2 (germline): SGHRS, YFSETQ. V was clipped by 1 base and J by 3 bases; unmatched bases: 6. This CDR3 spans 16 amino acids. The CDR3 DNA reads TGCGCCAGCAGCTTGTACCCGGGACAGGACAAAAACATTCAGTACTTC. This translates into CASSLYPGQDKNIQYF.

V is TRBV4-2 and J is TRBJ2-7; weak D call: TRBD2 (5 bases). CDR3 size: 16 residues. V lost 0 bases and J 4 bases, leaving 16 bases between the germline ends. The germline V gene encodes CDR1 LGHNA and CDR2 YNFKEQ. The chain's CDR3 is CASSQDYTRGAYEQYF. The CDR3 DNA is TGTGCCAGCAGCCAAGATTATACCCGGGGAGCATACGAGCAGTACTTC.

This clone has a single count. The gene calls are TRBV27 and TRBJ2-7; D is possibly TRBD1 (6 bases). The CDR3 runs to 14 residues. Germline V lookup: CDR1 MNHEY, CDR2 SMNVEV (reference sequence). V lost 6 bases, J lost 0 bases, and 12 bases lay in between. For the CDR3, the DNA is TGTGCCAGCAGGGATCAGGGGAGCTCCTACGAGCAGTACTTC. Encoded protein: CASRDQGSSYEQYF.

This clone was seen many times. The chain recombines TRBV12-3 or TRBV12-4 with TRBJ1-2; TRBD1 matches at 10 bases. The CDR3 is 13 amino acids. After removal of 6 bases from V and 8 bases from J, the junction contained 6 bases not matched to a gene. The CDR3 protein is CASRGTGASGYTF. CDR3 coding DNA: TGTGCCAGCAGGGGGACAGGGGCCTCGGGCTACACCTTC.

The table lists this clone with many counts. The V and J genes are TRBV9 and TRBJ1-2; D perhaps matches TRBD1 (6 bases). V lost 4 bases and J 8 bases, leaving 21 bases between the germline ends. Germline lookup yields CDR1 SGDLS and CDR2 YYNGEE. The CDR3 sequence is 15 residues long. The CDR3 loop is CASSPSATGLWGYTF. The CDR3 DNA is TGTGCCAGCAGCCCCTCCGCGACAGGCCTTTGGGGCTACACCTTC.

The chain has TRBV29-1 and TRBJ1-2, with 8 nucleotides matching TRBD1. Germline lookup yields CDR1 SQVTM and CDR2 ANQGSEA. V shed 6 bases and J 8 bases; nucleotides not matched to a gene: 11. The CDR3 has 13 amino acids. The DNA of the CDR3 is TGCAGCGTGCCGGTTGGACAGGGCCGGGGCTACACCTTC. Protein: CSVPVGQGRGYTF.

The chain combines TRBV3-1 (or the pseudogene TRBV3-2) with TRBJ1-3; 10 nucleotides match TRBD1. This CDR3 spans 14 amino acids. Germline V gene sequence: CDR1 LGHDT, CDR2 YNNKEL (reference sequence). With V trimmed by 1 base and J by 8 bases, 2 bases remained unmatched. The CDR3 region has the DNA TGTGCCAGCAGCCAAGGACAGGGGGCTTACACCATATATTTT. Translated, it gives CASSQGQGAYTIYF.

This clone showed up just once. The CDR3 sequence: CASSSSAVTSYNEQFF. The CDR3 coding sequence is TGTGCCAGCAGCTCTAGTGCGGTTACCTCCTACAATGAGCAGTTCTTC. The gene calls are TRBV11-2 and TRBJ2-1; D unclear. Germline V gene sequence: CDR1 SGHAT, CDR2 FQNNGV. The ends were cut back, 4 bases at V and 0 bases at J, with 13 bases in the middle. This CDR3 is 16 amino acids long.

This chain uses TRBV6-5 with TRBJ2-1; 7 bases are a match to TRBD1. The CDR3 is made up of 14 amino acids. V shed 2 bases, J shed 9 bases, and the junction held 7 bases outside the gene matches. CDR1 and CDR2 (germline): MNHEY, SVGAGI. The CDR3 reads CASSYLLSGGEQFF. The CDR3 DNA follows: TGTGCCAGCAGTTACCTGCTATCAGGGGGTGAGCAGTTCTTC.

The sample holds one count of this clone. The chain joins TRBV30 to TRBJ1-5, with a possible D match to TRBD1 (5 bases). This CDR3 is 12 amino acids long. Trimming cost V 7 bases and J 3 bases, with 10 bases left between them. From germline, CDR1 is GTSNPN and CDR2 SVGIG (reference sequence). The CDR3 DNA reads as TGTGCCTTTGACAGCATCAATCAGCCCCAGCATTTT. Residues: CAFDSINQPQHF.

V and J are TRBV5-1 and TRBJ1-2; D may be TRBD1 (6 bases). Deletions cut 1 base from V and 4 bases from J, with 17 bases between. The V gene's germline CDR1 is SGHRS and CDR2 YFSETQ. The CDR3 has 16 amino acids. The CDR3 is CASSLPPTGTGYGYTF. The DNA of the CDR3 is TGCGCCAGCAGCTTGCCCCCAACAGGGACGGGCTATGGCTACACCTTC.

This clone was counted between two and nine times. The chain joins TRBV7-8 to TRBJ2-7, with 8 bases that match TRBD2. V lost 3 bases to trimming and J lost 5 bases; unmatched junction nucleotides: 9. The CDR3 runs to 15 residues. CDR1 SGHVS and CDR2 FQNEAQ come from the germline V gene. This CDR3 reads CASSFSGLEGHEQYF. The CDR3 DNA is TGTGCCAGCAGCTTTTCGGGACTAGAGGGTCACGAGCAGTACTTC.

The chain combines TRBV25-1 with TRBJ1-1, with D unresolved. Trimming removed 5 bases at V and 2 bases at J, with 15 bases between. Per the germline V gene, CDR1 is MGHDK and CDR2 is SYGVNS. The CDR3 length is 15 residues. CDR3 sequence: CASSIRGAQNTEAFF. The CDR3 coding sequence is TGTGCCAGCAGTATACGAGGAGCGCAAAACACTGAAGCTTTCTTT. The whole variable domain, filled in from reference TRBV25-1 and TRBJ1-1, reads EADIYQTPRYLVIGTGKKITLECSQTMGHDKMYWYQQDPGMELHLIHYSYGVNSTEKGDLSSESTVSRIRTEHFPLTLESARPSHTSQYLCASSIRGAQNTEAFFGQGTRLTVV.

The rearrangement links TRBV27 to TRBJ2-7; 9 positions agree with TRBD1. CDR1 and CDR2 from the germline V gene are MNHEY and SMNVEV (reference sequence). The trim removed 0 bases at V and 5 bases at J, leaving 5 bases unmatched. This CDR3 comprises 15 residues. The CDR3 nucleotides read TGTGCCAGCAGTTTATCGAAACAGGGGGCCCACGAGCAGTACTTC. Its protein product is CASSLSKQGAHEQYF.

The J gene is TRBJ2-4, the V gene TRBV28; weak D call: TRBD2 (5 bases). Trimming cost V 10 bases and J 6 bases, with 19 bases left between them. Germline values: CDR1 MDHEN, CDR2 SYDVKM. The CDR3 is 14 amino acids. CDR3 DNA: TGTGCCACCCGACTTCCCCTAGCTGGAAACATTCAGTACTTC. Its translation is CATRLPLAGNIQYF.

The chain links TRBV27 to TRBJ2-7, with D unclear. The CDR3 extends over 14 amino acids. The germline V gene encodes CDR1 MNHEY and CDR2 SMNVEV (reference sequence). V was trimmed by 4 bases and J by 0 bases, leaving 10 bases between them. The DNA for the CDR3 is TGTGCCAGCAGTTCCTTGTATAGCTCCTACGAGCAGTACTTC. Amino acid sequence: CASSSLYSSYEQYF.

V usage is TRBV5-1 and J usage is TRBJ2-3; 9 positions agree with TRBD2. V lost 5 bases and J lost 1; bases outside the gene matches: 5. The length of the CDR3 is 15 residues. Per germline, CDR1 SGHRS and CDR2 YFSETQ. In nucleotides, the CDR3 is TGCGCCAGCAGGAGTAGCGGGAGCGGCACAGATACGCAGTATTTT. Translated, it gives CASRSSGSGTDTQYF.

The chain is built from TRBV6-1 and TRBJ2-3; 10 bases agree with TRBD2. The CDR3 is made up of 18 amino acids. Germline V gives CDR1 MNHNS, CDR2 SASEGT. V was pared by 3 bases and J by 5 bases, with 14 bases of the junction left unmatched. In DNA, the CDR3 is TGTGCCAGCAGTGACAAGGGGAGGGTCGGGACTAGCGAAGATACGCAGTATTTT. It codes for CASSDKGRVGTSEDTQYF.

V usage is TRBV5-4 and J usage is TRBJ1-4, with D unclear. Trimming removed 0 bases from V and 0 bases from J, with 6 bases in between. The length of the CDR3 is 15 residues. Germline lookup yields CDR1 SGHNT and CDR2 YYREEE (reference sequence). This CDR3 reads CASSLAGATNEKLFF. CDR3 in DNA: TGTGCCAGCAGCTTGGCCGGGGCAACTAATGAAAAACTGTTTTTT.

The J gene is TRBJ2-1, the V gene TRBV7-3; D call uncertain. Germline V gene sequence: CDR1 SGHTA, CDR2 FQGTGA. The CDR3 length is 20 residues. V shed 1 base and J shed 9 bases, with 31 bases lying between them. CDR3 sequence (DNA): TGTGCCAGCAGCTTAAGCGCCCTGTCCCCAACTGCCGATCCAGGCAGTGAGCAGTTCTTC. This sequence encodes CASSLSALSPTADPGSEQFF.

The chain uses TRBV6-5 and TRBJ1-1; 10 bases align to TRBD1. Trimming removed 5 bases from V and 4 bases from J; junction bases left unmatched: 4. This CDR3 has 14 residues. Germline V gene lookup returns CDR1 MNHEY and CDR2 SVGAGI. The CDR3 loop is CASSNRDRGTEAFF. DNA of the CDR3: TGTGCCAGCAGTAACCGGGACAGGGGCACTGAAGCTTTCTTT.

The gene calls are TRBV9 and TRBJ2-2; TRBD2 aligns across 9 bases. CDR1 and CDR2 (germline): SGDLS, YYNGEE. Trimming at V came to 0 bases and at J to 5 bases, leaving 2 bases not matched to a gene. The CDR3 is 15 amino acids. In DNA, the CDR3 is TGTGCCAGCAGCGTAGCTAGCGGGGTAACCGGGGAGCTGTTTTTT. As protein: CASSVASGVTGELFF.